Ten or more counts support the clone carrying this T cell receptor (beta chain). What it recognizes is unknown. V lost 5 bases, J lost 5 bases, and 12 bases lay in between. CDR3 size: 13 residues. Germline values: CDR1 SGHTA, CDR2 FQGTGA. The data are from a study of cytomegalovirus exposure and HLA in healthy donors. The study, taken as a whole, reports: First-cohort TCR clusters tended to co-occur in the 120 or so validation repertoires, a later analysis found. It was reported that the classifier diagnosed cytomegalovirus status with high specificity and sensitivity in both the original and validation cohorts. As confirmed in vitro, a few CMV-associated chains were specific for CMV antigens.

Using immunoSEQ multiplex PCR, the repertoire was profiled, and TCRdb retains in-frame clones only, with some absent. The sample has a few hundred thousand clones, approximately 88% seen once. The sample consisted of PBMCs. J is TRBJ1-1 and V is TRBV7-3, with D maybe TRBD1 (5 bases). The source is a woman aged 25 to 45 in good health and CMV-seropositive. The CDR3 loop reads CASSASTETEAFF. The CDR3 region has the DNA TGTGCCAGCAGCGCCTCGACAGAAACTGAAGCTTTCTTT.